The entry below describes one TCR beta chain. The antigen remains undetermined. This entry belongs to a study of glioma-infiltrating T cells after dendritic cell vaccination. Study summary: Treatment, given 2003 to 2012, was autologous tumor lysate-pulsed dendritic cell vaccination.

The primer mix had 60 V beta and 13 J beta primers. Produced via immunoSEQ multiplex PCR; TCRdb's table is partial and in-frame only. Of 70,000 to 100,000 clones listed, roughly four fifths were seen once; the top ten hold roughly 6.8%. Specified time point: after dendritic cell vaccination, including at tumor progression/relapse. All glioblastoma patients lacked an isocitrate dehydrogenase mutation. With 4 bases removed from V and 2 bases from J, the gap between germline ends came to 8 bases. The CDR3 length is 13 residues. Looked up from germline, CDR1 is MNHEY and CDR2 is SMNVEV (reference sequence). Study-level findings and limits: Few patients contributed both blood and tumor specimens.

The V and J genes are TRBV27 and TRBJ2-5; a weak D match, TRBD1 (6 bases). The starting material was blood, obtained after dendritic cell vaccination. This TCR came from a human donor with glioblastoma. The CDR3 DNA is TGTGCCAGCAGTTACGGACAGCAAGAGACCCAGTACTTC. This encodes CASSYGQQETQYF.